These T cell receptor delta chains were read from a single sample in a study of gamma-delta chains in newborns, infants, children. TCRdb re-processed the reads using CATT. Among over 1,500 delta-chain clones, around 8% were seen once, and the ten largest hold roughly 25%. What was sequenced was blood. Receptors originate from a child who was a newborn, infant or young child, either healthy, febrile or measles-vaccinated (not recorded which). The CDR3 runs from the conserved cysteine through the conserved F or W. A D gene is named only where the DNA matches it firmly. The listing skips clone size in some rows; elsewhere it reads once, few, many or a size class.

d_gene	v_gene	j_gene	abundance	CDR3nt	CDR3aa
TRDD3	TRDV2	TRDJ3	few	TGTGCCTGTGACACCGTACTGGGGGGCTCCTGGGACACCCGACAGATGTTTTTC	CACDTVLGGSWDTRQMFF
TRDD3	TRDV2	TRDJ3	large	TGTGCCTGTGACACCTGGGGGATACGAAGCTCCTGGGACACCCGACAGATGTTTTTC	CACDTWGIRSSWDTRQMFF
TRDD3	TRDV3	TRDJ3	large	TGTGCCTTTGGGGATACCTGGGACACCCGACAGATGTTTTTC	CAFGDTWDTRQMFF
TRDD3	TRDV2	TRDJ2	large	TGTGCCTGTGACACCGTACTGGGGGATCCCTCTTTGACAGCACAACTCTTCTTT	CACDTVLGDPSLTAQLFF
TRDD3	TRAV29/DV5	TRDJ1	few	TGTGCAGCAAGCGCAACCCTACTGGGGGATAGCGATAAACTCATCTTT	CAASATLLGDSDKLIF
TRDD3	TRDV2	TRDJ2	.	TGTGCCTGTGACACTCTGGGGGATAAGGCGACAGCACAACTCTTCTTT	CACDTLGDKATAQLFF
TRDD3	TRDV2	TRDJ3	.	TGTGCCTGTGACAGCACCTGGGGGGCCAGCTCCTGGGACACCCGACAGATGTTTTTC	CACDSTWGASSWDTRQMFF
TRDD3	TRDV2	TRDJ2	few	TGTGCCTGTGACACCCTGGGGGACTCCTCAGCACAACTCTTCTTT	CACDTLGDSSAQLFF
TRDD3	TRDV2	TRDJ1	hyperexpanded	TGTGCCTGTGACACCGTTGCTGGGGGATCCCACACCGATAAACTCATCTTT	CACDTVAGGSHTDKLIF
TRDD3	TRDV1	TRDJ1	large	TGTGCTCTTGGGGTTTCCCGGGGGATACCCCTCTTGTACACCGATAAACTCATCTTT	CALGVSRGIPLLYTDKLIF
TRDD3	TRDV2	TRDJ3	large	TGTGCCTGTGACCCGATGTACTGGGGGATACTAAAGCCCTGGGACACCCGACAGATGTTTTTC	CACDPMYWGILKPWDTRQMFF
TRDD3	TRDV2	TRDJ1	few	TGTGCCTGTGACCCTGGGGGATCCAGACTCATCTTT	CACDPGGSRLIF
TRDD3	TRDV2	TRDJ3	.	TGTGCCTGTGCCACGTACTGGGGGCTCCGCTCCTTGGCCACCCGACAGATGTTTTTC	CACATYWGLRSLATRQMFF
TRDD3	TRDV2	TRDJ3	large	TGTGCCTGTGACACCATGGGGGATTCCTGGGACACCCGACAGATGTTTTTC	CACDTMGDSWDTRQMFF
TRDD3	TRDV2	TRDJ3	.	TGTGCCTGTCCTTCTGGGGGATACTCCTTGTACACCCGACCGCTGTTTTTC	CACPSGGYSLYTRPLFF
TRDD3	TRDV2	TRDJ2	few	TGTGCCTGTGACTCCTTACTGGGGGATACTTTGACAGCACAACTCTTCTTT	CACDSLLGDTLTAQLFF
TRDD3	TRDV1	TRDJ2	few	TGTGCTCTTGGGGAACCACATTCCTTGTACTGGGGGTGCTTTTTGACGGCACAACTCTTCTTT	CALGEPHSLYWGCFLTAQLFF
TRDD3	TRDV1	TRDJ1	large	TGTGCTCTTGGGGAACGGCACCTACTGGGGGATACGGGGCTCATCTTT	CALGERHLLGDTGLIF
.	TRDV2	TRDJ1	.	TGTGCCTGTGACACCCCTCTCAACACCGATAAACTCATCTTT	CACDTPLNTDKLIF
TRDD3	TRDV2	TRDJ1	.	TGTGCCTGTGACTCGCTACTGGGGGGCAACACCGATAAACTCATCTTT	CACDSLLGGNTDKLIF
TRDD3	TRDV2	TRDJ2	large	TGTGCCTGTGACCCTACTGGGGGACGGCCTTTGACAGCACAACTCTTCTTT	CACDPTGGRPLTAQLFF
TRDD3	TRDV2	TRDJ3	.	TGTGCCACACACTGGGGGCTGACCTCCTCGGCCACCCGACAGATGTTTTTC	CATHWGLTSSATRQMFF
.	TRDV2	TRDJ2	.	TGTGCCACCGGCGGGGATCCCTCGACATCCCCACTCTTCTTT	CATGGDPSTSPLFF
.	TRDV2	TRDJ3	.	TGTGCCTGTGACGCCGGGGCGAACTCCTGGGACACCCCACACATGTTTTTC	CACDAGANSWDTPHMFF
TRDD3	TRAV29/DV5	TRDJ1	.	TGTGCAGCAAGGTTGACTATGATACTGGGGGATACCGATAAACTCATCTTT	CAARLTMILGDTDKLIF
TRDD3	TRDV2	TRDJ3	.	TGTGCCTGTGACCAGACTGGGGGATCCAGCTCCTGGGACACCCGACAGATGTTTTTC	CACDQTGGSSSWDTRQMFF
TRDD3	TRAV29/DV5	TRDJ3	large	TGTGCAGCAAGCGCCAATACTGGGGGGCCGAGCTCCTGGGACACCCGACAGATGTTTTTC	CAASANTGGPSSWDTRQMFF
TRDD3	TRDV2	TRDJ3	large	TGTGCCTGTGACAGACTGGGGGAAGAAGGCTCCTGGGACACCCGACAGATGTTTTTC	CACDRLGEEGSWDTRQMFF
TRDD3	TRDV2	TRDJ2	.	TGTGCCTGTGATTACGCACAGGGGGATACCCACAAACTCTTCTTT	CACDYAQGDTHKLFF
TRDD3	TRDV2	TRDJ3	large	TGTGCCTGTGACCCCATTCCTACTGGGGGATCGAGCTCCTGGGACACCCGACAGATGTTTTTC	CACDPIPTGGSSSWDTRQMFF
.	TRDV2	TRDJ3	.	TGTGCCTGTGACTCGGGAAGGGGGGAGGCCTCCTGGGACACCCGACAGATGTTTTTC	CACDSGRGEASWDTRQMFF
TRDD3	TRAV29/DV5	TRDJ2	large	TGTGCAGCAAGCGTGTGGTGGGGGAGAGCTTTGACAGCACAACTCTTCTTT	CAASVWWGRALTAQLFF
TRDD3	TRDV2	TRDJ1	few	TGTGCCGGTGACGGACTGGGGGATACCGATAAACTCATCTTT	CAGDGLGDTDKLIF
TRDD3	TRDV2	TRDJ2	large	TGTGCCTGTGATGTTACTGGGGGGGCTTTGACAGCACAACTCTTCTTT	CACDVTGGALTAQLFF
.	TRDV2	TRDJ1	.	TGTGCCTGTGCCCCATCGGGAGCTCACCTCATCTTT	CACAPSGAHLIF
TRDD3	TRDV2	TRDJ2	.	TGTGCCATACTGGGGGATCCTTTGACAGCCCCACTCTTCTTT	CAILGDPLTAPLFF
.	TRDV2	TRDJ3	.	TGTGCCTGTGCCACCGACCGGGGGTTTATCTCCGTGGACACCCGACAGCTGTTTTTC	CACATDRGFISVDTRQLFF
.	TRDV1	TRDJ1	large	TGTGCTCTTGGGGAATGTGAGGGCTTCCTTCAATCCCTCACCGATAAACTCATCTTT	CALGECEGFLQSLTDKLIF
.	TRDV2	TRDJ3	few	TGTGCCTGTGACACGGACAGGGGGGCCTACTCCTGGGACACCCGACAGATGTTTTTC	CACDTDRGAYSWDTRQMFF
TRDD3	TRDV2	TRDJ3	.	TGTGCCTGTGCCACCGTACTGGGGGATACCTGGTACACCCGACAGATGTTTTTC	CACATVLGDTWYTRQMFF
.	TRDV2	TRDJ1	large	TGTGCCTGTGTAGGGTTGGATACTGGCACCGATAAACTCATCTTT	CACVGLDTGTDKLIF